The 18 T cell receptor beta chains in this list originate from one sample, sequenced in a study of cytomegalovirus exposure and HLA in healthy donors. The PCR used 60 Vbeta and 13 Jbeta primers. Method: immunoSEQ multiplex PCR; TCRdb's copy keeps in-frame clones and lacks some. The repertoire holds around 200,000 clones, with 75% to 90% as singletons. The source material was PBMCs. The receptors were gathered from a woman aged 18-30 years in good health and CMV-seronegative.

This rearrangement joins TRBV5-1 to TRBJ1-3; no definite D call. The V end was cut by 0 bases, the J end by 6 bases, with 4 bases between. Germline CDR1 and CDR2: SGHRS and YFSETQ. The CDR3 sequence is 12 residues long. CDR3 in amino acids: CASSLDQNTIYF. As DNA, the CDR3 is TGCGCCAGCAGCTTGGATCAAAACACCATATATTTT. Full variable domain (outside the CDR3, taken from reference TRBV5-1 and TRBJ1-3): KAGVTQTPRYLIKTRGQQVTLSCSPISGHRSVSWYQQTPGQGLQFLFEYFSETQRNKGNFPGRFSGRQFSNSRSEMNVSTLELGDSALYLCASSLDQNTIYFGEGSWLTVV.

This clone was recorded only once. J is TRBJ2-7 and V is TRBV10-1; D gene unclear. Germline lookup yields CDR1 WNHNN and CDR2 SYGVQD (reference sequence). Trimming stripped 5 bases from V and 2 bases from J, with 13 bases between. This CDR3 spans 14 amino acids. CDR3 nucleotide sequence: TGCGCCAGCAGTCGAGGAGAGCCCCCCTACGAGCAGTACTTC. Protein: CASSRGEPPYEQYF.

This clone showed up just a few times. The V gene is TRBV5-1, the J gene TRBJ1-1; possibly TRBD1 for D (6 bases). The CDR3 length is 14 residues. The V and J ends lost 5 bases and 9 bases respectively, with 20 bases between them. From germline, CDR1 is SGHRS and CDR2 YFSETQ. CDR3 amino acids: CASSLSPGQFKAFF. CDR3 nucleotide sequence: TGCGCCAGCAGTTTGTCGCCAGGACAGTTCAAAGCTTTCTTT.

V is TRBV2 and J is TRBJ2-1, with 8 nucleotides matching TRBD2. The length of the CDR3 is 13 residues. Germline trimming cut 6 bases from V and 8 bases from J; bases unmatched to any gene: 6. Germline-derived CDR1 and CDR2 are SNHLY and FYNNEI. CDR3 sequence reads: CASSNGGGYEQFF. CDR3 DNA: TGTGCCAGCAGCAACGGGGGGGGATATGAGCAGTTCTTC.

The chain links TRBV21-1 to TRBJ1-4; TRBD1, the table's D call, was not compared with the DNA. TRBV21-1 is marked as a pseudogene. The CDR3 has 20 residues. CDR3 coding DNA: TGTGCCAGCAGCAAAGTGTATCCAGGGGGCCCACCGGCGACTAATGAAAAACTGTTTTTT. Translated: CASSKVYPGGPPATNEKLFF.

V gene TRBV7-3 combines with J gene TRBJ1-5; the D is unclear. Trimming pared 8 bases from V and 7 bases from J, leaving 12 bases between. This CDR3 is built from 12 residues. Germline V CDR1 and CDR2: SGHTA, FQGTGA. In nucleotides, the CDR3 is TGTGCCAGCGTTTCTCGAGGGCAGCCCCAGCATTTT. Its protein is CASVSRGQPQHF.

This clone appeared once. The CDR3 sequence: CASSNGPLRRTRAGELFF. CDR3 bases: TGTGCCAGTAGTAATGGTCCTCTAAGACGGACAAGAGCCGGGGAGCTGTTTTTT. This chain links TRBV19 with TRBJ2-2, with D tentatively TRBD1 (5 bases). CDR3 length: 18 amino acids. The V gene's germline CDR1 is LNHDA and CDR2 SQIVND (reference sequence). Trimming left V 4 bases short and J 6 bases short, with 24 bases between.

This clone was seen a handful of times. The chain links TRBV5-4 to TRBJ2-3, with a possible D match to TRBD2 (5 bases). Germline-derived CDR1 and CDR2 are SGHNT and YYREEE (reference sequence). The CDR3 runs 14 residues. Trimming took 7 bases from V and 0 from J, leaving 12 bases between them. The CDR3 here is CASGQLASTDTQYF. For the CDR3, the DNA is TGTGCCAGCGGCCAGCTAGCTAGCACAGATACGCAGTATTTT.

The chain recombines TRBV28 with TRBJ1-1; D gene uncertain. With 2 bases removed from V and 4 bases from J, the gap between germline ends came to 8 bases. The CDR3 totals 13 residues. In germline, CDR1 is MDHEN, CDR2 SYDVKM. The CDR3 loop is CASSLRTLTEAFF. Written as DNA, the CDR3 is TGTGCCAGCAGTTTAAGAACTCTCACTGAAGCTTTCTTT.

The V and J genes are TRBV10-2 and TRBJ2-1; TRBD2 aligns across 12 bases. With V trimmed by 6 bases and J by 9 bases, 3 bases remained unmatched. The CDR3 length is 13 residues. Germline loops: CDR1 WSHSY, CDR2 SAAADI. The CDR3 DNA reads as TGCGCCAGCAGACTAGCGGGGGGTCTTGAGCAGTTCTTC. Protein: CASRLAGGLEQFF.

This clone was detected a few times. This sequence joins TRBV21-1 and TRBJ1-6; the table names TRBD1, a call not compared with the DNA. TRBV21-1 is annotated as a pseudogene. The length of the CDR3 is 18 residues. The CDR3, as DNA: TGTGCCAGCAGCAAAGGGACCGGGACAGGGGGCATAGTAACACCCCTCCACTTT. Translation: CASSKGTGTGGIVTPLHF.

The rearrangement uses TRBV20-1 and TRBJ1-3; a weak D match, TRBD1 (6 bases). Germline loops: CDR1 DFQATT, CDR2 SNEGSKA (reference sequence). This CDR3 has 11 residues. The CDR3 protein is CGGGPGNTIYF. For the CDR3, the DNA is TGCGGCGGGGGGCCTGGAAACACCATATATTTT.

In DNA form, the CDR3 reads TGCGCCAGCAGCTGCCGTACAGTTCAAAATCAGCCCCAGCATTTT. It encodes CASSCRTVQNQPQHF. The chain employs TRBV5-1 and TRBJ1-5; D is ambiguous. CDR3 length: 15 amino acids. Trimming shortened V by 3 bases and J by 4 bases, and 14 bases separated the two germline ends. Germline loops: CDR1 SGHRS, CDR2 YFSETQ.

This rearrangement joins TRBV7-2 to TRBJ2-3; D perhaps matches TRBD1 (6 bases). The germline V gene has CDR1 SGHTA and CDR2 FQGNSA. The CDR3 is 15 amino acids. The ends were cut back, 3 bases at V and 0 bases at J, with 10 bases in the middle. CDR3 DNA sequence: TGTGCCAGCAGCTTGCTTCAGGGGAGCACAGATACGCAGTATTTT. Amino acid sequence: CASSLLQGSTDTQYF.

This clone was seen more than once but under ten times. This rearrangement joins TRBV18 to TRBJ2-3; 8 bases fit TRBD1. V lost 1 base and J lost 3; bases outside the gene matches: 12. In germline, CDR1 is KGHSH, CDR2 LQKENI. The CDR3 extends over 18 amino acids. As DNA, the CDR3 is TGTGCCAGCTCACCACTACCTACAGGGGGAAGGGGGACAGATACGCAGTATTTT. This sequence encodes CASSPLPTGGRGTDTQYF.

This clone was picked up one time. The rearrangement links TRBV28 to TRBJ1-4, with D hard to call. The CDR3 spans 15 residues. The germline V and J ends were trimmed by 2 bases and 5 bases, with 12 bases remaining between them. Germline-derived CDR1 and CDR2 are MDHEN and SYDVKM. CDR3 loop: CASSLVMGANEKLFF. In DNA, the CDR3 is TGTGCCAGCAGTTTAGTTATGGGAGCGAATGAAAAACTGTTTTTT.

The rearrangement uses TRBV21-1 and TRBJ2-1; the tabulated D call, TRBD2, remains unverified against the DNA. TRBV21-1 is an annotated pseudogene. The CDR3 extends over 15 amino acids. In nucleotides, the CDR3 is TGTGCCAGCAGCCCCTTAGCGGGATTATACAATGAGCAGTTCTTC. Translating gives CASSPLAGLYNEQFF.

This rearrangement joins TRBV18 to TRBJ1-3; no reliable D call. The V gene lost 6 bases and the J gene lost 0 bases, with 9 bases spanning the gap. CDR1 is KGHSH, CDR2 LQKENI, per germline. The CDR3 is 14 residues long. This CDR3 is CASSLEHSGNTIYF. As DNA, the CDR3 is TGTGCCAGCTCGCTTGAACACTCTGGAAACACCATATATTTT.